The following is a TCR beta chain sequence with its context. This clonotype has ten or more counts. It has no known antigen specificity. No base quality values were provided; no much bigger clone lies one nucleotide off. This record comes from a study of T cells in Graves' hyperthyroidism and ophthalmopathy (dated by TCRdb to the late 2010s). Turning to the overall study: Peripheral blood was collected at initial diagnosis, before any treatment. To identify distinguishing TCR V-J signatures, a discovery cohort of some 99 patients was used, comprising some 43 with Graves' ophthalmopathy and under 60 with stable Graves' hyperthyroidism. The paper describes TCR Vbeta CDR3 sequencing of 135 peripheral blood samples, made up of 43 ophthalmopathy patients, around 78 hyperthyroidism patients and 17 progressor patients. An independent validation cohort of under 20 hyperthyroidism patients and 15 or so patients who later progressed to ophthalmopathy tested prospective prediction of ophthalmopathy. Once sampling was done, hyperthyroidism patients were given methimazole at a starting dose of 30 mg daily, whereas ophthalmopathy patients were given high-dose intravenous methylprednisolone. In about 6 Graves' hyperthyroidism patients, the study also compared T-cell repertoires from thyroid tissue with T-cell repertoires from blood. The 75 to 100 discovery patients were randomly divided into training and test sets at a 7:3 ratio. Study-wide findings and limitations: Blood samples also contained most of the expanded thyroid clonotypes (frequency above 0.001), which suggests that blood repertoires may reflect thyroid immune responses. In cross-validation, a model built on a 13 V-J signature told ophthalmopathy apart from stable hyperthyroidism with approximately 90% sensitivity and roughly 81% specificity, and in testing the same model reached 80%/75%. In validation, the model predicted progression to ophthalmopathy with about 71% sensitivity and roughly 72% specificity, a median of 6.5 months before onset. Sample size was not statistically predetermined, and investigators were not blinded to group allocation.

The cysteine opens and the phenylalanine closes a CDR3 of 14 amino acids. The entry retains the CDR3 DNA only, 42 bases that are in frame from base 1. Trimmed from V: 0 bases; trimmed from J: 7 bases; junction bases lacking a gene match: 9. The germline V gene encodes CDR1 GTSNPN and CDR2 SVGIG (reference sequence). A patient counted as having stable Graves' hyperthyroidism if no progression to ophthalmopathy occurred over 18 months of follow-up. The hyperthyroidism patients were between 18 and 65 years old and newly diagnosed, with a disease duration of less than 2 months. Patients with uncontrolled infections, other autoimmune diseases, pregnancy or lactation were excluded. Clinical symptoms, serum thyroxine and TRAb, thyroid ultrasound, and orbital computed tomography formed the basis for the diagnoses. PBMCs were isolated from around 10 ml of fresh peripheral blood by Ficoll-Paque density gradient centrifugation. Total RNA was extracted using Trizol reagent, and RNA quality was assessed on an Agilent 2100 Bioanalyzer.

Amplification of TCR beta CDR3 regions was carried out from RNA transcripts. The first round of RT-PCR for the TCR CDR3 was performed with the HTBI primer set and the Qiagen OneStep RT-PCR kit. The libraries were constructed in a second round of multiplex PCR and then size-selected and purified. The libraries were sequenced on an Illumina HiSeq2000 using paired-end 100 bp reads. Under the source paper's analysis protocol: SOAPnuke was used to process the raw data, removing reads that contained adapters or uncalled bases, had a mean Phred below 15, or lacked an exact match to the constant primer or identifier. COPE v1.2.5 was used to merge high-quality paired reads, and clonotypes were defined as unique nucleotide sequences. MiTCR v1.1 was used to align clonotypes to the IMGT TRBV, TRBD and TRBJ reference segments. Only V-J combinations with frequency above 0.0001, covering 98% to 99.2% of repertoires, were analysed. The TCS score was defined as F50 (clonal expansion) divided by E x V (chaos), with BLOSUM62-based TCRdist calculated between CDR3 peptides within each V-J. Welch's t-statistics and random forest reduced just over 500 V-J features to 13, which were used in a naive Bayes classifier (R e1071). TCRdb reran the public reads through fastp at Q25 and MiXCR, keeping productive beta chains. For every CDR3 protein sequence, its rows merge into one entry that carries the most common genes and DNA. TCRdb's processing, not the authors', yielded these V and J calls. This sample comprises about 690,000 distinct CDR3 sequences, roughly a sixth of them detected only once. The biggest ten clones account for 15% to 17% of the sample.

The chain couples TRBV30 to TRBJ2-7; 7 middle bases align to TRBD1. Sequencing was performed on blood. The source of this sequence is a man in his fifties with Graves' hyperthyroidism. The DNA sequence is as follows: TGTGCCTGGAGTGTTTATCAGGGGGTGGGAGAGCAGTACTTC. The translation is CAWSVYQGVGEQYF.